This T cell receptor delta chain was identified during a study of gamma-delta chains in newborns, infants, children. Study at large: Microbial exposure reportedly drives polyclonal innate γδ T cell expansion after birth.

TCRdb reran clone calling via CATT on the reads. This table has around 5,200 delta-chain clones, less than 20% appearing once. CDR1 and CDR2 from the germline V gene are GEAIGNYY and EKD. J lost 4 bases, V lost 4 bases, and 5 bases had no gene match. This CDR3 is built from 16 residues. This clone is labeled as medium-sized. The TCR originated in a child who was a newborn, infant or young child, either healthy, febrile or measles-vaccinated (not recorded which). The rearrangement joins TRDV2 to TRDJ2; the match to TRDD3 covers 13 bases. The sequencing input was blood. CDR3 region: CACDPTGGYATAQLFF. Here the CDR3 DNA reads TGTGCCTGTGATCCGACTGGGGGATACGCGACAGCACAACTCTTCTTT.